This T cell receptor (beta chain) was sequenced in a study of graft-versus-host responses after intestinal transplantation. Regarding the study as a whole: The authors found GvH clones in recipient marrow, some appearing first in ileum or blood.

This clone was recorded only once. Its antigen is not known. Method: immunoSEQ multiplex PCR; TCRdb's copy keeps in-frame clones and lacks some. The table records approximately 10,000 clones, 65% to 90% of them present only once. Graft samples were processed, releasing intraepithelial and lamina propria lymphocytes. CDR3 length: 14 amino acids. The ends were cut back, 1 base at V and 4 bases at J, with 10 bases in the middle. Per the germline V gene, CDR1 is SGHNT and CDR2 is YENEEA. V is TRBV11-3 and J is TRBJ1-2; a weak D match, TRBD1 (5 bases). This sequence was found in a human patient who received an intestinal transplant, so some T cells may come from the graft donor. Sequenced here: ileum tissue, sampled just over 700 days after intestinal transplantation. In DNA, the CDR3 is TGTGCCAGCAGCTTAGTTGCAGGGCGCTATGGCTACACCTTC. This encodes CASSLVAGRYGYTF.